The present T cell receptor beta chain was sequenced within a study of long-term antiretroviral therapy in people with HIV. They ran version v3.0 of the immunoSEQ assay at survey level. Clones were sequenced by immunoSEQ multiplex PCR, and TCRdb holds only the in-frame ones, with some missing. The sample yields about 39,000 clones, 75% to 90% seen once. This CDR3 has 12 residues. Germline CDR1 ENHRY, CDR2 SYGVKD. Trimming took 6 bases from V and 7 from J; bases not matched to a gene: 5. A note on this clone: Other nucleotide sequences in the sample specify the same CDR3.

V usage is TRBV10-3 and J usage is TRBJ2-7; 8 nucleotides match TRBD1. This specimen was unsorted PBMCs, taken just before starting antiretroviral therapy. The TCR sequence derives from a woman under 30 with HIV. The CDR3 nucleotides read TGTGCCATCAGCCAGGGGGCGGGAGAGCAGTACTTC. The encoded protein is CAISQGAGEQYF.